The 4 T cell receptor beta chains below were found in one sample sequenced in a study of cytomegalovirus exposure and HLA in healthy donors. The study ran its PCR with 60 Vbeta and 13 Jbeta primers. Profiled with immunoSEQ multiplex PCR; TCRdb holds only in-frame clones, not every one. There are approximately 200,000 clones in the sample; 75% to 85% occur only once, and about 2.5% lies in the top ten. Sequenced material: PBMCs. The receptor source for this set is a woman aged 45-60 years in good health and CMV-seronegative.

V is TRBV28 and J is TRBJ1-6; D unclear. Germline V lookup: CDR1 MDHEN, CDR2 SYDVKM. The CDR3 has 15 amino acids. The V and J ends lost 4 bases and 8 bases respectively, with 15 bases between them. CDR3 in amino acids: CASSSPGGGHSPLHF. CDR3 DNA sequence: TGTGCCAGCAGTTCTCCTGGCGGAGGGCATTCACCCCTCCACTTT.

The chain recombines TRBV5-1 with TRBJ2-3; the match to TRBD2 covers 9 bases. The V gene's germline CDR1 is SGHRS and CDR2 YFSETQ. The CDR3 is made up of 14 amino acids. J was trimmed by 4 bases and V by 4 bases; bases with no gene match: 4. CDR3 nucleotides: TGCGCCAGCAGCATTAGCGGGAGTGCAGATACGCAGTATTTT. Its protein is CASSISGSADTQYF. Variable domain in full (rest from reference TRBV5-1 and TRBJ2-3): KAGVTQTPRYLIKTRGQQVTLSCSPISGHRSVSWYQQTPGQGLQFLFEYFSETQRNKGNFPGRFSGRQFSNSRSEMNVSTLELGDSALYLCASSISGSADTQYFGPGTRLTVL.

This clone was counted once. The chain combines TRBV19 with TRBJ1-1, with TRBD1 as a possible D gene (5 bases). CDR1 LNHDA and CDR2 SQIVND come from the germline V gene (reference sequence). V was pared by 7 bases and J by 3 bases, with 18 bases between. The length of the CDR3 is 15 residues. Written as DNA, the CDR3 is TGTGCCAGTAAGGTCCGGGGGGAGGGGTACACTGAAGCTTTCTTT. This encodes CASKVRGEGYTEAFF.

The chain has TRBV4-3 and TRBJ2-5; TRBD1 aligns across 9 bases. The germline gives CDR1 LGHNA, CDR2 YSLEER. V trimming: 3 bases; J trimming: 2 bases; junction bases outside the gene matches: 7. The CDR3 sequence is 16 residues long. The CDR3 nucleotides are TGCGCCAGCAGCCAGGCATTCGGGACAGGGCAAGAGACCCAGTACTTC. It codes for CASSQAFGTGQETQYF.